This TCR beta chain appears in the sequencing data of a study of T cells in localized non-small cell lung cancer. Study-wide results and caveats: Sequencing involved a lone tumor region, leaving heterogeneity possible. T cell clonality was highest in uninvolved adjacent lung, above tumor. Longer overall survival was linked to higher blood T cell density. Paired adjacent lung recovered a median roughly 50 of the top 100 tumor clones.

The protocol was immunoSEQ multiplex PCR, while the TCRdb copy is restricted to in-frame clones and leaves out a portion. The profile shows about 74,000 clones, roughly 80% of them singletons. Points on this clone: Its antigen is not known.

Trimming left V 4 bases short and J 0 bases short, with 19 bases between. Germline V lookup: CDR1 LNHDA, CDR2 SQIVND (reference sequence). The CDR3 totals 18 residues. The sample in question was peripheral blood, obtained before any cancer treatment. This receptor was identified in a female donor older than 55 with stage I lung adenocarcinoma. The chain uses TRBV19 and TRBJ1-3; the D is unclear. The CDR3 DNA is TGTGCCAGTAGTAGAACCCCGCAGCCACACTACTCTGGAAACACCATATATTTT. Translation gives CASSRTPQPHYSGNTIYF.